These 26 T cell receptor beta chains share one sample of origin, sequenced in a study of cytomegalovirus exposure and HLA in healthy donors. PCR involved 60 Vbeta and 13 Jbeta primers. The table came from immunoSEQ multiplex PCR; TCRdb's copy has only in-frame clones and leaves some out. The sample includes 150,000 to 250,000 clones, about four fifths of them seen just once. The material sequenced was PBMCs. Receptors originate from a boy younger than 10 in good health and CMV-seronegative.

The V call is TRBV4-1, the J call TRBJ2-4, with D perhaps TRBD2 (6 bases). From germline, CDR1 is MGHRA and CDR2 YSYEKL. CDR3 length: 17 residues. The ends were cut back, 0 bases at V and 1 base at J, with 13 bases in the middle. CDR3 sequence reads: CASSQDPPGRAKNIQYF. The CDR3 coding sequence is TGCGCCAGCAGCCAAGACCCCCCAGGGAGGGCCAAAAACATTCAGTACTTC.

This clone was counted between two and nine times. The J gene is TRBJ1-2, the V gene TRBV10-3; 11 bases fit TRBD1. Germline V gives CDR1 ENHRY, CDR2 SYGVKD. The CDR3 sequence is 14 residues long. The V gene end was trimmed by 4 bases and the J gene end by 6 bases; junction bases not matched to a gene: 4. This chain's CDR3 is CAISGTGGADGYTF. CDR3 DNA sequence: TGTGCCATCAGTGGGACAGGGGGCGCTGATGGCTACACCTTC.

This chain uses TRBV4-2 with TRBJ1-6, with D hard to call. Looked up from germline, CDR1 is LGHNA and CDR2 is YNFKEQ. The V and J ends lost 0 bases and 0 bases respectively, with 9 bases between them. The CDR3 spans 17 residues. The CDR3 loop reads CASSQDGGSSYNSPLHF. For the CDR3, the DNA is TGTGCCAGCAGCCAAGATGGAGGGAGCTCCTATAATTCACCCCTCCACTTT.

The V gene is TRBV2, the J gene TRBJ1-2; D may be TRBD1 (6 bases). Trimming shortened V by 7 bases and J by 2 bases, and 23 bases separated the two germline ends. The germline gives CDR1 SNHLY, CDR2 FYNNEI. This CDR3 has 17 residues. The CDR3 DNA sequence: TGTGCCAGCACGGAATGGCGGACAGCTTACACCAACTATGGCTACACCTTC. Translation gives CASTEWRTAYTNYGYTF.

The chain joins TRBV20-1 to TRBJ1-1; the D gene is possibly TRBD1 (6 bases). The CDR3 is made up of 11 amino acids. Trimming pared 4 bases from V and 11 bases from J, leaving 14 bases between. Germline V gene lookup returns CDR1 DFQATT and CDR2 SNEGSKA (reference sequence). CDR3 protein: CSAKRGGPAFF. CDR3 DNA: TGCAGTGCTAAACGCGGGGGGCCGGCTTTCTTT.

The chain has TRBV27 and TRBJ2-5; D call uncertain. The V end lost 3 bases, the J end lost 2 bases, and 7 bases lay between the germline ends. The CDR3 is made up of 13 amino acids. Germline V lookup: CDR1 MNHEY, CDR2 SMNVEV (reference sequence). CDR3 amino acids: CASSFQVQETQYF. The CDR3 DNA reads TGTGCCAGCAGTTTTCAGGTTCAAGAGACCCAGTACTTC.

This clone was seen a single time. CDR3 nucleotides: TGTGCCATCAGTAAGACAGGGCCTCCCTCTGGAAACACCATATATTTT. Protein sequence: CAISKTGPPSGNTIYF. The chain combines TRBV10-3 with TRBJ1-3, with 7 bases identical to TRBD1. The CDR3 runs 16 residues. J lost 0 bases, V lost 5 bases, and 7 bases had no gene match. CDR1 is ENHRY and CDR2 is SYGVKD in the germline V gene.

This clone was seen more than once but under ten times. The J gene is TRBJ1-5, the V gene TRBV30; D might be TRBD1 (6 bases). The CDR3 loop spans 13 amino acids. The germline V and J ends were trimmed by 5 bases and 4 bases, with 12 bases remaining between them. Germline-derived CDR1 and CDR2 are GTSNPN and SVGIG (reference sequence). CDR3 protein: CAWGNTGNQPQHF. The CDR3, as DNA: TGTGCCTGGGGCAACACAGGGAATCAGCCCCAGCATTTT. Combining the CDR3 with reference TRBV30 and TRBJ1-5 gives the whole variable domain SQTIHQWPATLVQPVGSPLSLECTVEGTSNPNLYWYRQAAGRGLQLLFYSVGIGQISSEVPQNLSASRPQDRQFILSSKKLLLSDSGFYLCAWGNTGNQPQHFGDGTRLSIL.

This clone appeared a single time. The chain recombines TRBV28 with TRBJ1-1; D is undetermined. Germline CDR1 reads MDHEN; CDR2 reads SYDVKM. The CDR3 is made up of 13 amino acids. V was trimmed by 2 bases and J by 0 bases, leaving 4 bases between them. This CDR3 reads CASSLIVNTEAFF. CDR3 nucleotides: TGTGCCAGCAGTTTAATAGTGAACACTGAAGCTTTCTTT.

The chain employs TRBV7-2 and TRBJ2-7; 9 bases agree with TRBD1. V shed 3 bases, J shed 1 base, and the junction held 16 bases outside the gene matches. Per the germline V gene, CDR1 is SGHTA and CDR2 is FQGNSA. The CDR3 sequence is 19 residues long. The CDR3 region is CASSFIPHNRGRGSYEQYF. Here the CDR3 DNA reads TGTGCCAGCAGCTTTATTCCCCATAACAGGGGGCGAGGGTCCTACGAGCAGTACTTC.

This clone was counted between two and nine times. The chain joins TRBV7-3 to TRBJ1-1; D possibly corresponds to TRBD1 (5 bases). The CDR3 has 13 amino acids. Trimming removed 3 bases from V and 2 bases from J, with 7 bases in between. Germline V lookup: CDR1 SGHTA, CDR2 FQGTGA. The CDR3 DNA follows: TGTGCCAGCAGCTTCCAGGGCAACACTGAAGCTTTCTTT. This translates into CASSFQGNTEAFF. Combining the CDR3 with reference TRBV7-3 and TRBJ1-1 gives the whole variable domain GAGVSQTPSNKVTEKGKYVELRCDPISGHTALYWYRQSLGQGPEFLIYFQGTGAADDSGLPNDRFFAVRPEGSVSTLKIQRTERGDSAVYLCASSFQGNTEAFFGQGTRLTVV.

There are a few counts of this clone. The chain carries TRBV5-6 and TRBJ2-2, with 7 nucleotides matching TRBD1. The germline V gene encodes CDR1 SGHDT and CDR2 YYEEEE. The CDR3 has 14 amino acids. Germline trimming cut 5 bases from V and 9 bases from J; bases unmatched to any gene: 10. CDR3 DNA: TGTGCCAGCAGGACAGGGCAAGTCGGCAGGGAGCTGTTTTTT. The encoded protein is CASRTGQVGRELFF. Complete variable domain (other parts from reference TRBV5-6 and TRBJ2-2): DAGVTQSPTHLIKTRGQQVTLRCSPKSGHDTVSWYQQALGQGPQFIFQYYEEEERQRGNFPDRFSGHQFPNYSSELNVNALLLGDSALYLCASRTGQVGRELFFGEGSRLTVL.

The genes are TRBV6-1 and TRBJ1-2, with TRBD1 as a possible D gene (6 bases). Between the trimmed V and J ends, which lost 5 bases and 6 bases, there was a span of 10 bases. CDR1 is MNHNS and CDR2 is SASEGT in the germline V gene. The CDR3 has 12 residues. In DNA, the CDR3 is TGTGCCAGCAGTACCGGGGGGCATGGCTACACCTTC. Translated, it gives CASSTGGHGYTF.

CDR3 nucleotide sequence: TGTGCCAGTAGTCCCCGGACAGGGGATGGCTACACCTTC. It yields the protein CASSPRTGDGYTF. The rearrangement uses TRBV19 and TRBJ1-2, with 9 bases fitting TRBD1. V dropped 5 bases and J dropped 6; count of bases not matched to a gene: 4. Germline values: CDR1 LNHDA, CDR2 SQIVND (reference sequence). The CDR3 length is 13 residues.

The chain employs TRBV15 and TRBJ2-5; D perhaps matches TRBD2 (6 bases). The V gene's germline CDR1 is LNHNV and CDR2 YYDKDF (reference sequence). Trimming took 1 base from V and 5 from J, leaving 8 bases between them. The CDR3 extends over 13 amino acids. CDR3 sequence reads: CATSRGLVETQYF. The CDR3 DNA sequence: TGTGCCACCAGCAGAGGACTAGTGGAGACCCAGTACTTC. The whole variable domain, remainder taken from reference TRBV15 and TRBJ2-5, is DAMVIQNPRYQVTQFGKPVTLSCSQTLNHNVMYWYQQKSSQAPKLLFHYYDKDFNNEADTPDNFQSRRPNTSFCFLDIRSPGLGDTAMYLCATSRGLVETQYFGPGTRLLVL.

The rearrangement uses TRBV4-3 and TRBJ1-6; D ambiguous. CDR3 length: 16 amino acids. Trimming left V 7 bases short and J 0 bases short, with 13 bases between. Germline-derived CDR1 and CDR2 are LGHNA and YSLEER. CDR3 coding DNA: TGCGCCAGCAAGGAGGGCACCAGCTCCTATAATTCACCCCTCCACTTT. It codes for CASKEGTSSYNSPLHF.

This clone was recorded once. The chain recombines TRBV7-2 with TRBJ2-3; 7 bases are shared with TRBD2. Germline V gene sequence: CDR1 SGHTA, CDR2 FQGNSA. There are 13 residues in the CDR3. Trimming took 5 bases from V and 5 from J; bases not matched to a gene: 4. The CDR3 sequence is CASSPQRGDTQYF. The CDR3 DNA is TGTGCCAGCAGCCCCCAGCGGGGAGATACGCAGTATTTT.

The genes are TRBV5-6 and TRBJ2-2; no clear D gene. V dropped 3 bases and J dropped 4 bases, with 10 bases sitting between them. This CDR3 has 14 amino acids. Germline CDR1 and CDR2: SGHDT and YYEEEE. CDR3 protein: CASSSGFGTGELFF. The CDR3 DNA follows: TGTGCCAGCAGCTCTGGCTTTGGCACCGGGGAGCTGTTTTTT.

The chain recombines TRBV6-6 with TRBJ2-3; 8 nucleotides align to TRBD1. Germline V gene data show CDR1 as MNHNY and CDR2 as SVGAGI (reference sequence). The CDR3 is made up of 13 amino acids. The trim removed 7 bases at V and 1 base at J, leaving 1 base unmatched. The CDR3 sequence is CASTGQGTDTQYF. In DNA form, the CDR3 reads TGTGCCAGCACGGGACAGGGCACAGATACGCAGTATTTT.

The chain couples TRBV30 to TRBJ1-2, with 7 bases matching TRBD1. Germline V CDR1 and CDR2: GTSNPN, SVGIG (reference sequence). CDR3 size: 13 residues. With 5 bases clipped from V and 7 bases from J, the junction kept 10 bases outside the gene matches. As DNA, the CDR3 is TGTGCCTGGGGCCAGACAGGGATGGGTGGCTACACCTTC. Translating gives CAWGQTGMGGYTF.

This chain joins TRBV7-9 and TRBJ1-4; TRBD1 matches at 9 bases. The CDR3 is 15 residues long. The germline CDR1 and CDR2 sequences are SEHNR and FQNEAQ (reference sequence). V was pared by 1 base and J by 8 bases, with 5 bases of the junction left unmatched. CDR3 DNA sequence: TGTGCCAGCAGCTTAGAGGGACAGGGACTCGAAAAACTGTTTTTT. Residues: CASSLEGQGLEKLFF.

This clone appeared once. The same CDR3 also results from other DNA sequences found in this sample. The chain has TRBV7-9 and TRBJ2-7; 9 positions match TRBD1. The germline V gene encodes CDR1 SEHNR and CDR2 FQNEAQ (reference sequence). The CDR3 totals 15 residues. V was clipped by 6 bases and J by 0 bases; unmatched bases: 6. In DNA form, the CDR3 reads TGTGCCAGCAGTCCCGGGACAGGGAGCTCCTACGAGCAGTACTTC. Residues: CASSPGTGSSYEQYF.

The chain links TRBV6-5 to TRBJ1-2; 11 bases are a match to TRBD1. The CDR3 sequence is 15 residues long. The germline V gene has CDR1 MNHEY and CDR2 SVGAGI. Trimming at V came to 4 bases and at J to 7 bases, leaving 8 bases not matched to a gene. The CDR3 loop is CASSFPGQGASGYTF. The CDR3 nucleotides read TGTGCCAGCAGTTTCCCCGGACAGGGGGCGAGTGGCTACACCTTC.

This clone was found once. The J gene is TRBJ1-2, the V gene TRBV9; a possible D gene is TRBD1 (6 bases). The CDR3 consists of 15 residues. Between the trimmed V and J ends, which lost 3 bases and 0 bases, there was a span of 12 bases. Germline V gene lookup returns CDR1 SGDLS and CDR2 YYNGEE. The CDR3 DNA follows: TGTGCCAGCAGCGCTACAGGGATAGCTAACTATGGCTACACCTTC. Translation gives CASSATGIANYGYTF.

This chain uses TRBV7-3 with TRBJ1-6, with 9 bases matching TRBD1. The CDR3 is 18 residues long. V gave up 2 bases and J gave up 0 bases; unmatched junction bases: 5. Germline assignment: CDR1 SGHTA and CDR2 FQGTGA. The CDR3 DNA reads as TGTGCCAGCAGCTTAGGGGACAGGGTTAGCTCCTATAATTCACCCCTCCACTTT. This gives the protein CASSLGDRVSSYNSPLHF.

This rearrangement joins TRBV15 to TRBJ2-7; 7 bases are a match to TRBD1. Trimming cost V 1 base and J 3 bases; bases outside gene matches: 6. This CDR3 region has 15 residues. Germline V gene data show CDR1 as LNHNV and CDR2 as YYDKDF (reference sequence). The CDR3: CATSRGQGGRYEQYF. The CDR3 DNA reads as TGTGCCACCAGCAGAGGACAGGGTGGTCGCTACGAGCAGTACTTC. The full variable domain, its missing parts supplied by reference TRBV15 and TRBJ2-7, is DAMVIQNPRYQVTQFGKPVTLSCSQTLNHNVMYWYQQKSSQAPKLLFHYYDKDFNNEADTPDNFQSRRPNTSFCFLDIRSPGLGDTAMYLCATSRGQGGRYEQYFGPGTRLTVT.